The rows below give T cell receptor beta chains drawn from one sample of a study of blood T cell repertoires in COVID-19. The repertoire was sequenced with immunoSEQ multiplex PCR; TCRdb's copy has only in-frame clones and lacks some. In the table there are roughly 230,000 clones, 85% to 90% of which are singletons. The sequenced sample was peripheral blood. Receptors were obtained from a woman in her thirties or forties who had recovered from COVID-19. CDR3s include the opening cysteine and the closing phenylalanine or tryptophan. A D gene is named only where the DNA matches it firmly.

J gene | V gene | D gene | CDR3 length | CDR3 protein
TRBJ1-2 | TRBV28 | . | 15 | CASSGSGEEDYGYTF
TRBJ2-7 | TRBV27 | . | 14 | CASSRHRELYEQYF
TRBJ2-7 | TRBV12-5 | TRBD1 | 12 | CASGSGGYEQYF
TRBJ1-4 | TRBV11-2 | . | 16 | CASSPTPVRSNEKLFF
TRBJ2-3 | TRBV5-1 | . | 16 | CASSPAGTWGTDTQYF
TRBJ2-5 | TRBV7-9 | . | 14 | CASSHWTRGETQYF
TRBJ1-2 | TRBV4-3 | . | 15 | CASSQENGYGYGYTF
TRBJ2-7 | TRBV14 | . | 12 | CASSQVAAGQYF
TRBJ2-7 | TRBV7-9 | TRBD1 | 14 | CASSSRTGPHEQYF
TRBJ1-1 | TRBV3-1/TRBV3-2 | . | 15 | CASSQDQGRPWEAFF
TRBJ1-1 | TRBV11-2 | . | 12 | CASSLVVSEAFF
TRBJ2-3 | TRBV15 | . | 13 | CATSRHPADTQYF
TRBJ1-5 | TRBV19 | TRBD1 | 15 | CASRGGQGSGQPQHF
TRBJ1-2 | TRBV6-5 | TRBD1 | 14 | CASSLDREDYGYTF
TRBJ1-3 | TRBV3-1/TRBV3-2 | . | 15 | CASSQEYRSGNTIYF
TRBJ1-1 | TRBV7-9 | . | 13 | CASSLRQETEAFF
TRBJ1-1 | TRBV4-1 | . | 13 | CASSQDGAQEAFF
TRBJ2-5 | TRBV19 | . | 14 | CASSTQGGGETQYF
TRBJ1-1 | TRBV27 | . | 13 | CASSLRLNTEAFF
TRBJ1-6 | TRBV9 | . | 15 | CASSVGGGEDSPLHF
TRBJ1-5 | TRBV29-1 | TRBD1 | 13 | CSVLPGQGLPQHF
TRBJ2-1 | TRBV19 | . | 14 | CASSTYDGNNEQFF
TRBJ2-1 | TRBV28 | . | 14 | CASSGRRAYNEQFF
TRBJ2-4 | TRBV5-4 | TRBD2 | 15 | CASSLGSGGVNIQYF
TRBJ2-3 | TRBV29-1 | . | 15 | CSVEGGPTSTDTQYF
TRBJ1-6 | TRBV6-1 | . | 15 | CASSDLPGGNSPLHF
TRBJ2-1 | TRBV19 | TRBD1 | 15 | CASSSDRVFHNEQFF
TRBJ2-7 | TRBV28 | TRBD2 | 16 | CASSPLGGGAVYEQYF
TRBJ1-3 | TRBV11-2 | . | 16 | CASSFRTGITGNTIYF
TRBJ2-2 | TRBV2 | TRBD1 | 15 | CASSEDRPNTGELFF
TRBJ2-1 | TRBV4-2 | TRBD2 | 17 | CASSQETRLAGAREQFF
TRBJ2-3 | TRBV25-1 | TRBD2 | 16 | CASSDPHGGFGDTQYF
TRBJ2-3 | TRBV14 | TRBD1 | 17 | CASSPRFGTGGLDTQYF
TRBJ1-1 | TRBV9 | . | 14 | CASSVEGVATEAFF
TRBJ2-1 | TRBV7-9 | . | 16 | CASGGAQGSSYNEQFF
TRBJ2-5 | TRBV11-2 | . | 11 | CASLSQETQYF
TRBJ2-5 | TRBV6-5 | . | 13 | CASSFSFKETQYF
TRBJ1-2 | TRBV27 | . | 16 | CASRRKVGGTNYGYTF
TRBJ2-1 | TRBV13 | . | 12 | CASSPTAGEQFF